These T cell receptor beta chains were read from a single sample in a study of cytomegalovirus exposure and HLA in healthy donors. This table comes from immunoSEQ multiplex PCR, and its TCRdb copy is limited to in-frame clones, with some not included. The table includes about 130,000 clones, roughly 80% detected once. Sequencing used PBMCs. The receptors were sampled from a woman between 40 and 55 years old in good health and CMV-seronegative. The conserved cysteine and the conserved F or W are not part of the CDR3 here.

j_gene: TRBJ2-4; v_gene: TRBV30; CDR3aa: AWTIFQGWGNIQY
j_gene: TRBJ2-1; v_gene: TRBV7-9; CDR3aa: ASSLGNSPGEQF
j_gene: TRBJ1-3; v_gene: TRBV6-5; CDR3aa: ASSYSQAASGNTIY
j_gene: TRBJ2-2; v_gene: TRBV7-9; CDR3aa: ASSSWEKNTGELF
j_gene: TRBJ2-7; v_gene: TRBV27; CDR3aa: ASSSTRTSGGLNEQY
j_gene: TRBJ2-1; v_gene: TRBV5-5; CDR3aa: ASSYFLGAGVYNEQF
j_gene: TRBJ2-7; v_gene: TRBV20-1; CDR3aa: SARGGLVRY
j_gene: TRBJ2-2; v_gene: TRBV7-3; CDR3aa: ASSSGTTGELF
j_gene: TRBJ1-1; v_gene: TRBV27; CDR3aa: ASSRRFDRRMNTEAF
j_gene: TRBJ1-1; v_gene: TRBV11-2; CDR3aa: ASSPDRGSEAF
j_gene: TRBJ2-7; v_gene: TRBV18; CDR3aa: ASSPPSQGWEQY
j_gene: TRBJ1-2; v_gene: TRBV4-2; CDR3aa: ASSAGALYGYT
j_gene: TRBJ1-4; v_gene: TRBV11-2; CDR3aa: ASSLVGLGQGAPGEKLF
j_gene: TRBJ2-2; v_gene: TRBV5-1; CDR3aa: ASRGTAPITGELF
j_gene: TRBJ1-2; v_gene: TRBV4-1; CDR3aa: ASSRDRVGGRVGYT
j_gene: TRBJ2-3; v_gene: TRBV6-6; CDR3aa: ATPRLGGENTQY
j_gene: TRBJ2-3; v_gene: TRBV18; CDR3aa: ASSPASGATDTQY
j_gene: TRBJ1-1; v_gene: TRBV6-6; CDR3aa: ASSYSDRGEAF
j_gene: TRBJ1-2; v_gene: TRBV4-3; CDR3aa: ASSLGTATNYGYT
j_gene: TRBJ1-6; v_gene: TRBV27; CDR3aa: ASSPGQLNSPLH
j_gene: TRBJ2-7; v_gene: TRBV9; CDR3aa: ASSVTAQGAHEQY
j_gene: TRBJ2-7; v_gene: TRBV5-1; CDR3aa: ASSLVAGGAPGEQY
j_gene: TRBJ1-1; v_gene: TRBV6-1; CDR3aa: ASSEAAGLNTEAF
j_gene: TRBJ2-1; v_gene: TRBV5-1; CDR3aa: ASSLAQGANEQF
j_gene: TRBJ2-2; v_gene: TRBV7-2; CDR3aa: ASSPKWQLVTGELF
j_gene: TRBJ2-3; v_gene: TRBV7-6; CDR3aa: ASSSGPSGNTDTQY
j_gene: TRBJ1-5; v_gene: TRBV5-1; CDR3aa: ASSLTGDLGNQPQH
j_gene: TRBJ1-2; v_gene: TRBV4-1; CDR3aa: ASSQGGDYT
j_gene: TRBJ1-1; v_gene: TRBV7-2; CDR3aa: ASSFRAGNTEAF
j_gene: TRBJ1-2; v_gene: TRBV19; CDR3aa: ASSMYAGDHSNYGYT
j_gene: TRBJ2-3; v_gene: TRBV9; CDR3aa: ASSGLGGTDTQY
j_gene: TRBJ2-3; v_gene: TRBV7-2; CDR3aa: ASSPALAGVDTQY
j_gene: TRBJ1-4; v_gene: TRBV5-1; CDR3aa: ASSPGTGLEKLF
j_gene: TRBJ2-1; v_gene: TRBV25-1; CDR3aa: ASTPWTGVNEQF
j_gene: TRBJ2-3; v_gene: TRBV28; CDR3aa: ASSLLEGWGTDTQY
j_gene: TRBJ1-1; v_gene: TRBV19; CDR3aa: ASSIGGGEAEAF
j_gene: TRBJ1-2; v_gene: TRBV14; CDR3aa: ASSQLTTGRSGYT
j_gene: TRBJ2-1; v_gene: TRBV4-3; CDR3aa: ASSPRVGGSYNEQF
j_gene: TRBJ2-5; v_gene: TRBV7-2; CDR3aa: ASSLTSRQETQY
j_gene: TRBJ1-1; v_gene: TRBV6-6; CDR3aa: ATEPGGGTEAF
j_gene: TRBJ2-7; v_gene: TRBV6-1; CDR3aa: ASSEAVRRDAGYEQY
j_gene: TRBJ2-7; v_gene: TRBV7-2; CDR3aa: ASSLAIAGGAYEQY
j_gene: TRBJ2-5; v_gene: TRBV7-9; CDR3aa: ASSLLREETQY
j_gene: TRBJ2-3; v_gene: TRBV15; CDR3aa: ATSRDSHTDTQY